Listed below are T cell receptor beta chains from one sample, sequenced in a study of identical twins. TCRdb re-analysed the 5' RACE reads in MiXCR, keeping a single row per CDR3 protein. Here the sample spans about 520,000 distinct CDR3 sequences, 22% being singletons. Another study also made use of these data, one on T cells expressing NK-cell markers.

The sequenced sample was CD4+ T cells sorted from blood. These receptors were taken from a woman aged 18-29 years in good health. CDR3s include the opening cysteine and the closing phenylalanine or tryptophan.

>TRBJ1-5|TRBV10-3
CAISGDFLGNQPQHF
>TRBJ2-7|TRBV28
CASSLAGKTYEQYF
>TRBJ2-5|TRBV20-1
CSASISGVGETQYF
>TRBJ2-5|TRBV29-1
CSVAGGTGVRQETQYF
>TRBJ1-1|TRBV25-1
CASSEWWGGTEAFF
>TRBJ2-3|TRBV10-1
CASSERTANTDTQYF
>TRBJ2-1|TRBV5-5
CASSSVRGRGYNEQFF
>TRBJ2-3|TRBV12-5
CASGLDGYTQYF
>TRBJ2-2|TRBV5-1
CASRVLAADTGELFF
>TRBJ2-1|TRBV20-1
CSARVVYNEQFF
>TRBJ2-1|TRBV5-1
CASSLSGLADYNEQFF
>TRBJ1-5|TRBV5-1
CASRGSPGQPQHF
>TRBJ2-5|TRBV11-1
CASSQLGDQYF
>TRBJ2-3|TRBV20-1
CSARDQRGTDTQYF
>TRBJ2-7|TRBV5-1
CASSAGTATYEQYF
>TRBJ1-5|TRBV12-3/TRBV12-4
CASSGGGRGNQPQHF
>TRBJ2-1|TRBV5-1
CASSLDGVGDEQFF
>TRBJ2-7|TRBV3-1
CASSQEGLGTSYAEQYF
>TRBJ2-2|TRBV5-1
CASSWAPDRAGELFF
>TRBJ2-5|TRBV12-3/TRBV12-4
CASSSRVETQHF
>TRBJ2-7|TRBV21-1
CASSKEIRVITYEQYF
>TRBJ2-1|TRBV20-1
CSAKSGGASYNEQFF
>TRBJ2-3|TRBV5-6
CASSFGWGDTQYF
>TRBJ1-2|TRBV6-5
CASSQRWYGYTF